The 18 T cell receptor beta chains below were found in one sample sequenced in a study of glioma-infiltrating T cells. TCR alpha and beta CDR3 regions were amplified from RNA using iRepertoire nested multiplex PCR. TCRdb re-called the multiplex PCR reads through MiXCR, storing one row per CDR3 protein. Seen here are roughly 190,000 distinct CDR3 sequences, 32% observed once, and the top ten hold 20% to 25%. Sequenced material: glioma tissue, nonneoplastic brain tissue, or PBMCs (not recorded which). Receptor source: a human donor with low-grade glioma or glioblastoma, undergoing nonglioma brain surgery, or in good health (not recorded which).

This clonotype came up many times. The gene calls are TRBV6-1 and TRBJ2-7, with D perhaps matching TRBD2 (5 bases). The germline gives CDR1 MNHNS, CDR2 SASEGT. V was cut by 5 bases and J by 7 bases, with 12 bases left in between. The CDR3 is 12 amino acids. For the CDR3, the DNA is TGTGCCAGCAGTCGCCTTGGCGGGGAGCAGTACTTC. Encoded protein: CASSRLGGEQYF.

This clonotype was detected many times. The rearrangement uses TRBV19 and TRBJ1-2; no reliable D call. Deletions cut 3 bases from V and 0 bases from J, with 8 bases between. Germline V gene sequence: CDR1 LNHDA, CDR2 SQIVND (reference sequence). The CDR3 covers 14 residues. In DNA, the CDR3 is TGTGCCAGTAGTATGAACAGAGCTAACTATGGCTACACCTTC. Its translation: CASSMNRANYGYTF.

This clonotype has more than one count but fewer than ten. The J gene is TRBJ1-5, the V gene TRBV5-1; D is unclear. The length of the CDR3 is 13 residues. Between the trimmed V and J ends, which lost 2 bases and 4 bases, there was a span of 7 bases. The germline gives CDR1 SGHRS, CDR2 YFSETQ. The CDR3 loop is CASSFGENQPQHF. In DNA, the CDR3 is TGCGCCAGCAGCTTTGGGGAAAATCAGCCCCAGCATTTT.

In its sample, this clonotype was seen a few times. J is TRBJ2-5 and V is TRBV6-5, with D unclear. Trimming cost V 1 base and J 3 bases, with 15 bases left between them. Germline CDR1 reads MNHEY; CDR2 reads SVGAGI. The CDR3 contains 16 residues. The CDR3 region is CASSYFFGGNKETQYF. CDR3 DNA: TGTGCCAGCAGTTACTTTTTCGGCGGTAACAAAGAGACCCAGTACTTC.

In this sample, this clonotype turned up many times. The chain links TRBV7-8 to TRBJ1-1; possibly TRBD1 for D (5 bases). CDR1 is SGHVS and CDR2 is FQNEAQ in the germline V gene. There are 13 residues in the CDR3. Trimming took off 5 bases at V and 5 bases at J, with 12 bases between the two ends. CDR3 bases: TGTGCCAGCAGCCTGCTCAGGGATACTGAAGCTTTCTTT. It encodes CASSLLRDTEAFF.

In its sample, this clonotype was seen many times. The chain links TRBV28 to TRBJ2-1, with a possible D match to TRBD2 (6 bases). Germline CDR1 and CDR2: MDHEN and SYDVKM. CDR3 length equals 18 residues. V was shortened by 2 bases and J by 0 bases, with 17 bases between the two germline ends. The CDR3 spells CASSLHRREVPSYNEQFF. In DNA, the CDR3 is TGTGCCAGCAGTTTACACCGAAGGGAGGTTCCCTCCTACAATGAGCAGTTCTTC. The whole variable domain, remainder taken from reference TRBV28 and TRBJ2-1, is DVKVTQSSRYLVKRTGEKVFLECVQDMDHENMFWYRQDPGLGLRLIYFSYDVKMKEKGDIPEGYSVSREKKERFSLILESASTNQTSMYLCASSLHRREVPSYNEQFFGPGTRLTVL.

About this clonotype: A read error may explain this, as a much larger clone is one base away. This chain links TRBV4-1 with TRBJ2-1; 12 nucleotides align to TRBD2. This CDR3 region has 18 residues. CDR1 MGHRA and CDR2 YSYEKL come from the germline V gene. This CDR3 reads CASSQDPTSGSRNNEKFF. In DNA form, the CDR3 reads TGCGCCAGCAGCCAAGATCCGACTAGCGGGAGTCGGAACAATGAGAAGTTCTTC.

V is TRBV30 and J is TRBJ2-7; D unclear. The ends were cut back, 0 bases at V and 3 bases at J, with 12 bases in the middle. CDR1 and CDR2 from the germline V gene are GTSNPN and SVGIG (reference sequence). CDR3 length equals 14 residues. CDR3 in amino acids: CAWSVGVRIYEQYF. Written as DNA, the CDR3 is TGTGCCTGGAGTGTTGGGGTGAGAATCTACGAGCAGTACTTC.

Comment on this clonotype: A much larger clone sits a single nucleotide away, making a read error possible. The chain couples TRBV7-2 to TRBJ2-5; D unresolved. Trimming shortened V by 3 bases and J by 5 bases, and 16 bases separated the two germline ends. Germline lookup yields CDR1 SGHTA and CDR2 FQGNSA. The length of the CDR3 is 15 residues. The CDR3 loop is CASSFRLGPTETQYF. CDR3 sequence (DNA): TGTGCCAGCAGCTTCCGCCTAGGCCCCACCGAGACCCAGTACTTC.

The J gene is TRBJ2-7, the V gene TRBV6-1; 7 nucleotides line up with TRBD1. This CDR3 contains 13 residues. V lost 8 bases to trimming and J lost 5 bases; unmatched junction nucleotides: 9. Germline lookup yields CDR1 MNHNS and CDR2 SASEGT. CDR3 DNA sequence: TGTGCCAGCTGTGCGACAGGGCTCAACGAGCAGTACTTC. Protein product: CASCATGLNEQYF.

Concerning this clonotype: The junction departs from germline at one end; a sequencing error may be responsible. The V gene is TRBV7-6, the J gene TRBJ2-2; 9 bases are shared with TRBD1. Germline V CDR1 and CDR2: SGHVS, FNYEAQ. This CDR3 region has 15 residues. CDR3 amino acids: CASSLRGQGHGERLF. CDR3 nucleotides: TGTGCCAGCAGCTTAAGGGGACAGGGACACGGGGAGCGGCTTTTT.

This clonotype showed up just a few times. The rearrangement joins TRBV3-1 to TRBJ1-1; the D gene is possibly TRBD1 (6 bases). CDR3 length equals 15 residues. The V gene lost 0 bases and the J gene lost 3 bases, with 11 bases spanning the gap. In germline, CDR1 is LGHDT, CDR2 YNNKEL (reference sequence). The CDR3 sequence: CASSQDGTGHTEAFF. The CDR3 region has the DNA TGTGCCAGCAGCCAAGATGGAACAGGGCACACTGAAGCTTTCTTT. Looking up the rest from reference TRBV3-1 and TRBJ1-1 gives the full variable domain: DTAVSQTPKYLVTQMGNDKSIKCEQNLGHDTMYWYKQDSKKFLKIMFSYNNKELIINETVPNRFSPKSPDKAHLNLHINSLELGDSAVYFCASSQDGTGHTEAFFGQGTRLTVV.

The rearrangement joins TRBV29-1 to TRBJ2-1; D may be TRBD1 or TRBD2 (6 bases each). Germline CDR1 SQVTM, CDR2 ANQGSEA. The CDR3 length is 13 residues. V was pared by 6 bases and J by 0 bases, with 9 bases between. CDR3 sequence: CSVWGASYNEQFF. DNA for the CDR3: TGCAGCGTGTGGGGGGCCTCCTACAATGAGCAGTTCTTC.

This clonotype was picked up many times. The genes are TRBV12-3 or TRBV12-4 and TRBJ2-1; D not certain. The CDR3 has 11 amino acids. V lost 0 bases and J lost 6, with 0 bases in between. The CDR3 loop reads CASSLANEQFF. The CDR3 region has the DNA TGTGCCAGCAGTTTAGCCAATGAGCAGTTCTTC.

This clonotype was recorded at least ten times. V is TRBV14 and J is TRBJ2-1, with D possibly being TRBD2 (5 bases). Germline CDR1 SGHDN, CDR2 FVKESK. The CDR3 totals 18 residues. V dropped 4 bases and J dropped 2 bases, with 21 bases sitting between them. This CDR3 reads CASSPGALTSIAYNEQFF. As DNA, the CDR3 is TGTGCCAGCAGCCCGGGTGCACTAACTAGTATCGCCTACAATGAGCAGTTCTTC.

Turning to this clonotype: Possible read error: a much larger clone is one base away. The chain uses TRBV19 and TRBJ2-7, with D possibly TRBD2 on 6 matching bases. Trimming shortened V by 5 bases and J by 4 bases, and 27 bases separated the two germline ends. Germline V lookup: CDR1 LNHDA, CDR2 SQIVND (reference sequence). The CDR3 is 18 residues long. The CDR3 region is CASSLEGGFSRFVYEQYF. CDR3 DNA: TGTGCCAGTAGTCTCGAAGGAGGGTTTAGTAGGTTTGTGTACGAGCAGTACTTC.

This clonotype was seen ten or more times. The V and J genes are TRBV6-2 or TRBV6-3 and TRBJ1-2; D gene uncertain. In germline, CDR1 is MNHEY, CDR2 SVGEGT. This CDR3 has 14 residues. Between the trimmed V and J ends, which lost 2 bases and 3 bases, there was a span of 10 bases. CDR3 bases: TGTGCCAGCAGTTACAGCCCGGTGGACTATGGCTACACCTTC. It encodes CASSYSPVDYGYTF.

About this clonotype: A single base separates this from a much larger clone, so it may be a read error. The genes are TRBV7-2 and TRBJ1-1; 9 bases agree with TRBD1. J gave up 0 bases and V 8 bases, and 13 bases lay outside the gene matches. The germline V gene encodes CDR1 SGHTA and CDR2 FQGNSA. The CDR3 has 17 residues. CDR3 loop: CASPLRQGVFMNTEAFF. CDR3 DNA sequence: TGTGCCAGCCCCTTAAGACAGGGGGTCTTCATGAACACTGAAGCTTTCTTT.